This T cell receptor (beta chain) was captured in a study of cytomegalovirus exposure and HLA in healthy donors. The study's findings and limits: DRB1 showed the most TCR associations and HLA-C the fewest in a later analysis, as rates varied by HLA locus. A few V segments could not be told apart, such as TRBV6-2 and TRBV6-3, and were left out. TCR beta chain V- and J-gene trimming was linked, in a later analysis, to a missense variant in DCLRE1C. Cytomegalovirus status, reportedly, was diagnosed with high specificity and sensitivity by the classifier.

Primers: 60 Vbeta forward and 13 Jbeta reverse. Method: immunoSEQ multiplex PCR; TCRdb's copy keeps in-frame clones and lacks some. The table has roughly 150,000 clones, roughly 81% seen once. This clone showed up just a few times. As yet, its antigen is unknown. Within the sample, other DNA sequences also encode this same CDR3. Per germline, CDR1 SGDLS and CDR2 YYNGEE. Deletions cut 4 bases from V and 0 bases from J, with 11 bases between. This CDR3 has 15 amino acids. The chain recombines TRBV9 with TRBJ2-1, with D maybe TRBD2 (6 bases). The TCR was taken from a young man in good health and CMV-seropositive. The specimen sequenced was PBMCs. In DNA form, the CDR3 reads TGTGCCAGCAGCACCGCCGGGAGCTCCTACAATGAGCAGTTCTTC. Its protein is CASSTAGSSYNEQFF.